The clone carrying this T cell receptor beta chain is a singleton in its sample. Germline V gene sequence: CDR1 MGHRA, CDR2 YSYEKL. Trimming at V came to 1 base and at J to 9 bases, leaving 6 bases not matched to a gene. This CDR3 comprises 16 residues. The sample comes from a study of blood T cell repertoires in COVID-19. Whole-study context: COVID-19 samples, acute and convalescent, were from the United States, Italy and Spain. From T cells, B-cell-depleted T cells, or PBMCs came the material, which was cDNA or gDNA.

Authors' methods: Amplification from reference gene primers served as the basis for estimated nucleated cell counts. Clones were sequenced by immunoSEQ multiplex PCR, and TCRdb holds only the in-frame ones, with some missing. D and trimming were read from the DNA, whereas the V and J calls and clone size are those reported in that table. The table includes approximately 130,000 clones, about four fifths detected once. This sequence originates from a human donor in a cohort sampled during active COVID-19. The chain is built from TRBV4-1 and TRBJ2-1; 13 bases line up with TRBD2. The sample comprised peripheral blood. DNA of the CDR3: TGCGCCAGCAGCCAAGGGACTAGCGGGGGTCGCGGTGAGCAGTTCTTC. It encodes CASSQGTSGGRGEQFF.